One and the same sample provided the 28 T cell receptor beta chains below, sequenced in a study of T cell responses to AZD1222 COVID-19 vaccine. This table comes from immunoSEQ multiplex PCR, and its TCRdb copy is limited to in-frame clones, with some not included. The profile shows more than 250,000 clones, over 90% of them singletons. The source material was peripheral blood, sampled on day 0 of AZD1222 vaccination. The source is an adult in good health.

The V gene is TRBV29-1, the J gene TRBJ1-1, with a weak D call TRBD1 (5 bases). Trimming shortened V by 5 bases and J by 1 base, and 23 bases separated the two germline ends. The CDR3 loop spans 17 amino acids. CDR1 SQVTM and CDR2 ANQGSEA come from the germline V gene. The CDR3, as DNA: TGCAGCGTTCTACCCGTGTGGAGGGCGGGACGGAACACTGAAGCTTTCTTT. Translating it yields CSVLPVWRAGRNTEAFF.

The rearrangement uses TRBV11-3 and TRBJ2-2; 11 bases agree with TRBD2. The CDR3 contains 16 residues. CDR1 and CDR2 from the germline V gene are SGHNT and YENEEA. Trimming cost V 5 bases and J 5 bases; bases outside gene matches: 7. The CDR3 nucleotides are TGTGCCAGCAGCCCGGGACTAGCGGAAGGAACCGGGGAGCTGTTTTTT. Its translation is CASSPGLAEGTGELFF.

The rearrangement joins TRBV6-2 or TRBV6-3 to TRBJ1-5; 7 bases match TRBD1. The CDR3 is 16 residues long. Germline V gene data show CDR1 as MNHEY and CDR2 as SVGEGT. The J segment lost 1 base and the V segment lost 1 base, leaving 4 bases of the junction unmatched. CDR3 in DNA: TGTGCCAGCAGTTACTGGAGGGGGCAGAGCAATCAGCCCCAGCATTTT. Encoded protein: CASSYWRGQSNQPQHF.

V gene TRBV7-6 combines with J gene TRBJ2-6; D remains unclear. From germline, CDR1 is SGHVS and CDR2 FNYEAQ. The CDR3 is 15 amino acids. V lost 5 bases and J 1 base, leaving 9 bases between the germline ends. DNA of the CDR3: TGTGCCAGCAGCCATCCACTTTCTGGGGCCAACGTCCTGACTTTC. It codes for CASSHPLSGANVLTF.

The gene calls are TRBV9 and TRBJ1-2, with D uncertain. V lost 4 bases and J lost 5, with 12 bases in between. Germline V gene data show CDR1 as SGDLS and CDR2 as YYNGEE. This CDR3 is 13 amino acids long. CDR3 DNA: TGTGCCAGCAGCTTGCAGGATCGATATGGCTACACCTTC. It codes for CASSLQDRYGYTF.

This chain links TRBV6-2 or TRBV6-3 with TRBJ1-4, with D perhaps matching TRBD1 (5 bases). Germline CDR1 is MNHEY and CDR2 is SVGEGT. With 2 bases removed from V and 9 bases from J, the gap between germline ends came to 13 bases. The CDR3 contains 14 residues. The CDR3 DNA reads TGTGCCAGCAGTTACGGGACGGTGATGAAAAAACTGTTTTTT. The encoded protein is CASSYGTVMKKLFF.

CDR3 bases: TGTGCCAGCAGCTTAGTATATAGCGGGAGGAACTACAATGAGCAGTTCTTC. Protein: CASSLVYSGRNYNEQFF. The rearrangement uses TRBV7-8 and TRBJ2-1; TRBD2 matches at 10 bases. V shed 1 base and J 3 bases; nucleotides not matched to a gene: 6. CDR3 length: 17 residues. Germline V gene lookup returns CDR1 SGHVS and CDR2 FQNEAQ.

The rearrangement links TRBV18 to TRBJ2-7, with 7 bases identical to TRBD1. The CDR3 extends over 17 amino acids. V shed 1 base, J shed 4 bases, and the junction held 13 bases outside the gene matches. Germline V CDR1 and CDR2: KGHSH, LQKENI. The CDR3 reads CASSPRPGTAEEYEQYF. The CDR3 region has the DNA TGTGCCAGCTCACCACGGCCTGGGACAGCGGAAGAATACGAGCAGTACTTC.

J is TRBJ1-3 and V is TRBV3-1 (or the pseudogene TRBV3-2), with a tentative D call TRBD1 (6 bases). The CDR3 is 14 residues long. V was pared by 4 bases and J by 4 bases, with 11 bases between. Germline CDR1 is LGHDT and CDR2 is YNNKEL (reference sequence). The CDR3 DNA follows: TGTGCCAGCAGCCCCCGGGGGGCGGGAAACACCATATATTTT. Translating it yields CASSPRGAGNTIYF.

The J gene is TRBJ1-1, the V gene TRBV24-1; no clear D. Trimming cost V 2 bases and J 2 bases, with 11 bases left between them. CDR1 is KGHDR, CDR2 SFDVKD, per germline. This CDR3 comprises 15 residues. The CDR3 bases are TGTGCCACCAGTGATTCGGGAGGGATCAACACTGAAGCTTTCTTT. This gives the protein CATSDSGGINTEAFF.

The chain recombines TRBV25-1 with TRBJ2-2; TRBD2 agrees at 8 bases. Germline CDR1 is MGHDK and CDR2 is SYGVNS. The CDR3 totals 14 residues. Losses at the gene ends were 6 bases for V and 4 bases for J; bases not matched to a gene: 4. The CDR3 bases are TGTGCCAGCAGCCGTCGGGGGGGCACCGGGGAGCTGTTTTTT. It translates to CASSRRGGTGELFF.

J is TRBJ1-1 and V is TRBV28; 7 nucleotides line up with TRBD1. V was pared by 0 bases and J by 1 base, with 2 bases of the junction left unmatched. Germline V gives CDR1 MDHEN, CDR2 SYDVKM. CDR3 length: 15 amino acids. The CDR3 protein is CASSLWTGRNTEAFF. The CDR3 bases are TGTGCCAGCAGTTTATGGACAGGGAGGAACACTGAAGCTTTCTTT.

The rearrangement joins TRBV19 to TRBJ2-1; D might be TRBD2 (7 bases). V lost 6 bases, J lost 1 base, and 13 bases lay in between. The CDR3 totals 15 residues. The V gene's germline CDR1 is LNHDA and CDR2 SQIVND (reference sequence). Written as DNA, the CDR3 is TGTGCCAGTAGCCCGGGGAGGGGGTCCTACAATGAGCAGTTCTTC. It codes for CASSPGRGSYNEQFF.

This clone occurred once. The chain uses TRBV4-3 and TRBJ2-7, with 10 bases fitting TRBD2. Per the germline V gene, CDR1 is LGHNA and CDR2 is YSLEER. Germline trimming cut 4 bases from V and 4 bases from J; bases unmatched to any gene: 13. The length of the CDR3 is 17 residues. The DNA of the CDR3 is TGCGCCAGCAGCCTGAGCGGGAGGGCCTCCTCCCTATACGAGCAGTACTTC. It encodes CASSLSGRASSLYEQYF.

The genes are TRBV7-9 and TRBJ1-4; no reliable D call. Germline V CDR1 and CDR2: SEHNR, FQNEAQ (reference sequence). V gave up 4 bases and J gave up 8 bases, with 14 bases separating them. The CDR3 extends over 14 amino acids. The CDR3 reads CASSWTRDTEKLFF. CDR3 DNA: TGTGCCAGCAGCTGGACCCGGGATACCGAAAAACTGTTTTTT.

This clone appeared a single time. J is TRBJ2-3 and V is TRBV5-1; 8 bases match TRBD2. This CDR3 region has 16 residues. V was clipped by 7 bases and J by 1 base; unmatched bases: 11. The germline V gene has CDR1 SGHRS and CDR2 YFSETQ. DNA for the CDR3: TGCGCCAGCGGAACGGGGGGGCGGGAACGCACAGATACGCAGTATTTT. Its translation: CASGTGGRERTDTQYF.

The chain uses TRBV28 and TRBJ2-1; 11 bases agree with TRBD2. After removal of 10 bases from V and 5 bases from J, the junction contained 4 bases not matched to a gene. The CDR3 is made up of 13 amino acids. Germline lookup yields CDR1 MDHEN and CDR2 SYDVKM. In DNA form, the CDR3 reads TGTGCCAATGAGGGACTAGCGGACAATGAGCAGTTCTTC. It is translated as CANEGLADNEQFF.

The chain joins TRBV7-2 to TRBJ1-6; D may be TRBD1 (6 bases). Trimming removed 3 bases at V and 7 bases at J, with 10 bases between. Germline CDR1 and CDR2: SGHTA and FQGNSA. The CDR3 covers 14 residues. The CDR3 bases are TGTGCCAGCAGCTTGGGGGCAGGGAATTCACCCCTCCACTTT. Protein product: CASSLGAGNSPLHF.

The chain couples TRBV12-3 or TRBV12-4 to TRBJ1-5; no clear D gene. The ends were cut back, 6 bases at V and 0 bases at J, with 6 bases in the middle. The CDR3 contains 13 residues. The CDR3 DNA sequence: TGTGCCAGCAGGAGAGATAGCAATCAGCCCCAGCATTTT. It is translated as CASRRDSNQPQHF.

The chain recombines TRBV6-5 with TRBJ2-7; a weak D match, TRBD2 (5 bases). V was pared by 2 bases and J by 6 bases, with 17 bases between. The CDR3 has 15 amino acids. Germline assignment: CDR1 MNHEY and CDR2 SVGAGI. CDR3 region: CASSYGATPGSEQYF. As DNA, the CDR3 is TGTGCCAGCAGTTACGGAGCCACCCCGGGGTCCGAGCAGTACTTC.

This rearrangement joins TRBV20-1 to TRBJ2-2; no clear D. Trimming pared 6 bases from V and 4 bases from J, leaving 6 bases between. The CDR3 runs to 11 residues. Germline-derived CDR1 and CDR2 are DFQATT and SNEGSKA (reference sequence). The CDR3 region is CSAPGTGELFF. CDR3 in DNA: TGCAGTGCACCGGGCACCGGGGAGCTGTTTTTT.

CDR3 nucleotides: TGTGCCAGCAGCATCGGACAGGGAGTCTACGAGCAGTACTTC. Protein sequence: CASSIGQGVYEQYF. The rearrangement links TRBV21-1 to TRBJ2-7; TRBD1 was called by the table and not checked on the DNA. TRBV21-1 is shown as a pseudogene. CDR3 length: 14 residues.

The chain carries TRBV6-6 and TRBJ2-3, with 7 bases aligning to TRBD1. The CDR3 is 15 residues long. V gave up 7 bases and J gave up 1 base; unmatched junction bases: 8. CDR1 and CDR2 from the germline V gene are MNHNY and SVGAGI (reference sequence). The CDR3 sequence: CASIFTGERTDTQYF. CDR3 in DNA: TGTGCCAGCATCTTTACAGGGGAACGCACAGATACGCAGTATTTT.

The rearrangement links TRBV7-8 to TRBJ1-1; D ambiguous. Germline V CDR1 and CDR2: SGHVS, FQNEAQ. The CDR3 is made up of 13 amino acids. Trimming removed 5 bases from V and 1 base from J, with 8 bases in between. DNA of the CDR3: TGTGCCAGCAGCCTCGGGAAGAACACTGAAGCTTTCTTT. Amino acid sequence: CASSLGKNTEAFF.

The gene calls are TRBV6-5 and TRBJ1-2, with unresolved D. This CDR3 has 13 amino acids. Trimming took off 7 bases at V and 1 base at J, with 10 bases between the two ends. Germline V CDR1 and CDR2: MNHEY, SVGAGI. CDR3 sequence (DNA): TGTGCCAGCACCCTAGGTCTTAACTATGGCTACACCTTC. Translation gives CASTLGLNYGYTF.

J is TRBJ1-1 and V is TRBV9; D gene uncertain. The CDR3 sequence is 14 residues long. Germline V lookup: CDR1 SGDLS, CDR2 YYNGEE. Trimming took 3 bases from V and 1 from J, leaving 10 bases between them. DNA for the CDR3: TGTGCCAGCAGCGCCCGGGCCCAGAACACTGAAGCTTTCTTT. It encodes CASSARAQNTEAFF.

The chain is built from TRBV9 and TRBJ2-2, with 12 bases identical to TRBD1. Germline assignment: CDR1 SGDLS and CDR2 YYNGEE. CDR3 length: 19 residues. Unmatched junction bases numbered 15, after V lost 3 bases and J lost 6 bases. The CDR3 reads CASSETLLGDRGLSGELFF. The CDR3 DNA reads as TGTGCCAGCAGCGAGACCCTTTTGGGGGACAGGGGGCTATCCGGGGAGCTGTTTTTT. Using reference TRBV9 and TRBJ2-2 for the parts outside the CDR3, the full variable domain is DSGVTQTPKHLITATGQRVTLRCSPRSGDLSVYWYQQSLDQGLQFLIQYYNGEERAKGNILERFSAQQFPDLHSELNLSSLELGDSALYFCASSETLLGDRGLSGELFFGEGSRLTVL.

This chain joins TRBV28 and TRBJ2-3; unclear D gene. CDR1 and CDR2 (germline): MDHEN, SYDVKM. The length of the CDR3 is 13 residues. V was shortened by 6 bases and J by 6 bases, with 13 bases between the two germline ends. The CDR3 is CASRTPPADTQYF. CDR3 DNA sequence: TGTGCCAGCAGGACTCCCCCGGCGGATACGCAGTATTTT. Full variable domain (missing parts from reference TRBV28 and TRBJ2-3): DVKVTQSSRYLVKRTGEKVFLECVQDMDHENMFWYRQDPGLGLRLIYFSYDVKMKEKGDIPEGYSVSREKKERFSLILESASTNQTSMYLCASRTPPADTQYFGPGTRLTVL.